One sample yielded the 20 T cell receptor beta chains listed below, sequenced in a study of regulatory T cells in long-lasting Graves disease. HTBI primers from iRepertoire and Arm-PCR of CDR3 regions yielded the TCR beta libraries. TCRdb reprocessed the multiplex PCR reads via MiXCR and lists one record per CDR3 protein. The sample consists of 250,000 to 300,000 distinct CDR3 sequences, roughly 18% of them appearing once. Described time point: newly diagnosed GD, antithyroid drugs for less than 3 months. The TCR library used RNA extracted from PBMCs. These data also featured in a second study, about T cells in Graves' hyperthyroidism and ophthalmopathy.

The sequencing used peripheral blood mononuclear cells (PBMCs), collected at new diagnosis, from a patient treated with antithyroid drugs. The source of these receptors is a young woman with Graves disease.

This clonotype was recorded many times. This chain joins TRBV19 and TRBJ1-5; TRBD1 is a possible D gene (5 bases). The CDR3 runs 13 residues. Trimming shortened V by 5 bases and J by 4 bases, and 9 bases separated the two germline ends. Germline assignment: CDR1 LNHDA and CDR2 SQIVND (reference sequence). CDR3 sequence reads: CASSQGWNQPQHF. The CDR3 DNA sequence: TGTGCCAGTAGTCAGGGTTGGAATCAGCCCCAGCATTTT.

This clonotype was counted at least ten times. J is TRBJ2-5 and V is TRBV18; no clear D gene. Between the trimmed V and J ends, which lost 3 bases and 1 base, there was a span of 12 bases. The CDR3 spans 15 residues. From germline, CDR1 is KGHSH and CDR2 LQKENI. CDR3 bases: TGTGCCAGCTCACCTGGGAAGGGTACCCAAGAGACCCAGTACTTC. As protein: CASSPGKGTQETQYF.

This clonotype was detected many times. The genes are TRBV11-2 and TRBJ2-7; 8 bases are shared with TRBD1. Trimming cost V 1 base and J 2 bases; bases outside gene matches: 4. CDR1 and CDR2 (germline): SGHAT, FQNNGV. The CDR3 length is 15 residues. The CDR3 here is CASSLGRTGTYEQYF. DNA for the CDR3: TGTGCCAGCAGCTTAGGGCGGACAGGGACCTACGAGCAGTACTTC.

This clonotype was picked up many times. V and J are TRBV29-1 and TRBJ1-4; D unclear. CDR1 is SQVTM and CDR2 is ANQGSEA in the germline V gene. The CDR3 sequence is 13 residues long. DNA for the CDR3: TGCGGAACCCTCGACGGCACTAATGAAAAACTGTTTTTT. It encodes CGTLDGTNEKLFF.

This clonotype showed up just a few times. The rearrangement uses TRBV18 and TRBJ1-1; D remains unclear. Between the trimmed V and J ends, which lost 0 bases and 4 bases, there was a span of 21 bases. CDR1 and CDR2 (germline): KGHSH, LQKENI. This CDR3 contains 18 residues. The CDR3 nucleotides are TGTGCCAGCTCACCACCGAGAACGCAGTGGTGGGGTACCACTGAAGCTTTCTTT. Encoded protein: CASSPPRTQWWGTTEAFF.

The chain carries TRBV7-9 and TRBJ2-1; a weak D match, TRBD2 (5 bases). The CDR3 contains 14 residues. V lost 4 bases to trimming and J lost 8 bases, with 15 bases between them. Germline loops: CDR1 SEHNR, CDR2 FQNEAQ (reference sequence). The CDR3 sequence is CASSSPRESHEQFF. Written as DNA, the CDR3 is TGTGCCAGCAGCTCCCCTCGGGAATCCCATGAGCAGTTCTTC. The whole variable domain, filled in from reference TRBV7-9 and TRBJ2-1, reads DTGVSQNPRHKITKRGQNVTFRCDPISEHNRLYWYRQTLGQGPEFLTYFQNEAQLEKSRLLSDRFSAERPKGSFSTLEIQRTEQGDSAMYLCASSSPRESHEQFFGPGTRLTVL.

The sample holds many counts of this clonotype. The chain links TRBV20-1 to TRBJ1-3; 8 positions match TRBD1. Germline loops: CDR1 DFQATT, CDR2 SNEGSKA (reference sequence). The CDR3 is 14 residues long. V dropped 3 bases and J dropped 4; count of bases not matched to a gene: 5. The CDR3 bases are TGCAGTGCTAGGAGCTGGACAGGGGGAAACACCATATATTTT. Protein sequence: CSARSWTGGNTIYF.

This clonotype has at least ten counts. This chain connects TRBV20-1 to TRBJ1-1, with a weak D call TRBD1 (6 bases). There are 12 residues in the CDR3. The V end was cut by 5 bases, the J end by 8 bases, with 15 bases between. Germline V gene sequence: CDR1 DFQATT, CDR2 SNEGSKA (reference sequence). Here the CDR3 DNA reads TGCAGTGCTCCCCCTTCCGACAGGGAAGCTTTCTTT. It specifies CSAPPSDREAFF.

This clonotype occurred many times. The chain has TRBV4-1 and TRBJ1-1; a weak D match, TRBD1 (6 bases). In germline, CDR1 is MGHRA, CDR2 YSYEKL. The V gene lost 4 bases and the J gene lost 11 bases, with 14 bases spanning the gap. This CDR3 has 12 residues. For the CDR3, the DNA is TGCGCCAGCAGCCCCACAAGGGGGGAGGCTTTCTTT. Translated: CASSPTRGEAFF.

Concerning this clonotype itself: A far bigger clonotype differs at one base, so this is likely a read error. The chain has TRBV2 and TRBJ2-4; TRBD1 is a possible D gene (7 bases). The germline gives CDR1 SNHLY, CDR2 FYNNEI. The CDR3 contains 12 residues. Here the CDR3 DNA reads TGTGCCAGCAGTGAACTCAGGGGGGTGGGCTTCTTC. It specifies CASSELRGVGFF.

This clonotype was recorded at least ten times. This sequence joins TRBV2 and TRBJ1-1; 11 bases are shared with TRBD1. J was trimmed by 0 bases and V by 4 bases; bases with no gene match: 1. Germline-derived CDR1 and CDR2 are SNHLY and FYNNEI. This CDR3 comprises 15 residues. The CDR3 DNA follows: TGTGCCAGCAGTGTGGACAGGGGGCTGAACACTGAAGCTTTCTTT. As protein: CASSVDRGLNTEAFF. Full variable domain (remainder filled in from reference TRBV2 and TRBJ1-1): EPEVTQTPSHQVTQMGQEVILRCVPISNHLYFYWYRQILGQKVEFLVSFYNNEISEKSEIFDDQFSVERPDGSNFTLKIRSTKLEDSAMYFCASSVDRGLNTEAFFGQGTRLTVV.

Of note for this clonotype: One base separates it from a far larger clone, so it is likely a read error. The rearrangement uses TRBV11-1 and TRBJ1-1; D not resolved. This CDR3 is 15 amino acids long. The ends were cut back, 1 base at V and 1 base at J, with 10 bases in the middle. Per germline, CDR1 SGHAT and CDR2 FQDESV (reference sequence). Written as DNA, the CDR3 is TGTGCCAGCAGCTTAGACTCCGCCACGAACACTGAAGCTTTCTTT. Translated: CASSLDSATNTEAFF.

This clonotype was seen ten or more times. The chain has TRBV27 and TRBJ1-5, with no clear D. V lost 3 bases, J lost 6 bases, and 15 bases lay in between. Germline V gene sequence: CDR1 MNHEY, CDR2 SMNVEV (reference sequence). CDR3 length: 15 residues. This CDR3 is CASSFGSARGQPQHF. The CDR3 DNA sequence: TGTGCCAGCAGTTTCGGGTCAGCCCGGGGTCAGCCCCAGCATTTT.

Notes on this clonotype: A much larger clone sits a single nucleotide away, making a read error possible. V is TRBV6-5 and J is TRBJ2-3; D unresolved. This CDR3 is 14 amino acids long. Germline CDR1 reads MNHEY; CDR2 reads SVGAGI. Trimming stripped 2 bases from V and 1 base from J, with 7 bases between. The CDR3 is CASSYSPGTDTQYF. The CDR3 bases are TGTGCCAGCAGTTACAGTCCTGGCACAGATACGCAGTATTTT.

This clonotype was counted at least ten times. The chain has TRBV10-3 and TRBJ2-7; either TRBD1 or TRBD2 may supply D (5 bases each). The V end lost 10 bases, the J end lost 5 bases, and 18 bases lay between the germline ends. CDR1 ENHRY and CDR2 SYGVKD come from the germline V gene. This CDR3 region has 13 residues. The CDR3 reads CATGPGIRDEQYF. The CDR3 DNA follows: TGTGCCACGGGGCCAGGGATTCGCGACGAGCAGTACTTC.

Many counts were recorded for this clonotype. V usage is TRBV12-5 and J usage is TRBJ2-1; TRBD2 is a possible D gene (7 bases). The CDR3 length is 16 residues. Trimming took off 7 bases at V and 5 bases at J, with 21 bases between the two ends. Germline CDR1 LGHNT, CDR2 FRNRAP. The CDR3 spells CASERTWRGHNNEQFF. The CDR3 DNA reads as TGTGCTAGTGAAAGGACCTGGCGGGGGCATAACAATGAGCAGTTCTTC.

The sample holds many counts of this clonotype. The chain uses TRBV9 and TRBJ2-1; maybe TRBD2 (6 bases). The CDR3 is made up of 14 amino acids. V lost 2 bases and J lost 3, with 9 bases in between. Germline V gene data show CDR1 as SGDLS and CDR2 as YYNGEE. The CDR3 is CASSVGGDYNEQFF. The DNA of the CDR3 is TGTGCCAGCAGCGTTGGAGGGGACTACAATGAGCAGTTCTTC.

Concerning this clonotype: This clone may be a read error of a much larger clone one base away. The chain is built from TRBV7-9 and TRBJ1-1; D call uncertain. Trimming took 5 bases from V and 3 from J, leaving 10 bases between them. There are 13 residues in the CDR3. Germline-derived CDR1 and CDR2 are SEHNR and FQNEAQ (reference sequence). The CDR3 region is CASSPTLDTEAFF. DNA for the CDR3: TGTGCCAGCAGCCCGACCCTGGACACTGAAGCTTTCTTT.

This clonotype was counted at least ten times. This chain connects TRBV11-3 to TRBJ2-5; TRBD2 is a possible D gene (6 bases). The CDR3 sequence is 12 residues long. Trimming left V 4 bases short and J 9 bases short, with 12 bases between. Per germline, CDR1 SGHNT and CDR2 YENEEA. CDR3 nucleotide sequence: TGTGCCAGCAGCTCCCCCCCGGGGGCCCAGTACTTC. Amino acid sequence: CASSSPPGAQYF.

At least ten counts were recorded for this clonotype. V gene TRBV18 combines with J gene TRBJ2-7; D is perhaps TRBD2 (6 bases). The CDR3 consists of 14 residues. V lost 5 bases and J 2 bases, leaving 13 bases between the germline ends. The germline gives CDR1 KGHSH, CDR2 LQKENI. The CDR3 protein is CASSAGLATYEQYF. The CDR3 DNA sequence: TGTGCCAGCTCAGCGGGGTTGGCCACCTACGAGCAGTACTTC.